These T cell receptor beta chains were read from a single sample in a study of cytomegalovirus exposure and HLA in healthy donors. This table comes from immunoSEQ multiplex PCR, and its TCRdb copy is limited to in-frame clones, with some not included. Here the sample spans under 85,000 clones, over 75% being singletons. Sequencing input: PBMCs. Receptors were obtained from a woman in her twenties or thirties in good health and CMV-seronegative. Both conserved end residues are part of each CDR3. Each record gives: J gene, V gene, D gene, clone size, CDR3 DNA, CDR3 protein. A D gene is named only where the DNA matches it firmly. The size entry is marked missing in some rows and otherwise reads once, few, many or a size class.

j_gene: TRBJ1-6
v_gene: TRBV6-6
d_gene: TRBD1
abundance: few
CDR3nt: TGTGCCAGCAGTCGGGACAGGGTTAATTCACCCCTCCACTTT
CDR3aa: CASSRDRVNSPLHF

j_gene: TRBJ1-1
v_gene: TRBV27
d_gene: .
abundance: .
CDR3nt: TGTGCCAGCTGGAGGAACACTGAAGCTTTCTTT
CDR3aa: CASWRNTEAFF

j_gene: TRBJ1-4
v_gene: TRBV6-1
d_gene: TRBD1
abundance: .
CDR3nt: TGTGCCAGCAGTGAGCTACCGGGACAGGGTATGGGATTTGGTGGGAAACTGTTTTTT
CDR3aa: CASSELPGQGMGFGGKLFF

j_gene: TRBJ1-1
v_gene: TRBV10-1
d_gene: .
abundance: .
CDR3nt: TGCGCCAGCAGTGTTTCCAGGGAAGGCATCACTGAAGCTTTCTTT
CDR3aa: CASSVSREGITEAFF

j_gene: TRBJ1-1
v_gene: TRBV10-3
d_gene: .
abundance: .
CDR3nt: TGTGCCATCAGTGGAGTGGCGGACACTGAAGCTTTCTTT
CDR3aa: CAISGVADTEAFF

j_gene: TRBJ2-7
v_gene: TRBV5-1
d_gene: TRBD1
abundance: .
CDR3nt: TGCGCCAGCCAAGGGGGCAACGAGCAGTACTTC
CDR3aa: CASQGGNEQYF

j_gene: TRBJ2-7
v_gene: TRBV6-5
d_gene: TRBD1
abundance: few
CDR3nt: TGTGCCAGCAGTTACTCCCCACAGGGGGCGGGCGAGCAGTACTTC
CDR3aa: CASSYSPQGAGEQYF

j_gene: TRBJ1-2
v_gene: TRBV27
d_gene: .
abundance: once
CDR3nt: TGTGCCAGCGGGGAGAGCAGGTACTACTATGGCTACACCTTC
CDR3aa: CASGESRYYYGYTF

j_gene: TRBJ1-5
v_gene: TRBV27
d_gene: .
abundance: .
CDR3nt: TGTGCCAGCAGTTTTTCGGGGGGCGAGCCCCAGCATTTT
CDR3aa: CASSFSGGEPQHF

j_gene: TRBJ2-2
v_gene: TRBV6-1
d_gene: TRBD1
abundance: .
CDR3nt: TGTGCCAGCAGTGGAACCGGGACAGGGGCCGGGGAGCTGTTTTTT
CDR3aa: CASSGTGTGAGELFF

j_gene: TRBJ2-5
v_gene: TRBV11-2
d_gene: .
abundance: .
CDR3nt: TGTGCCAGCAGCTTAGACGCCACAGGGATGGAGACCCAGTACTTC
CDR3aa: CASSLDATGMETQYF

j_gene: TRBJ1-5
v_gene: TRBV5-3
d_gene: .
abundance: .
CDR3nt: TGTGCCAGAATCCGGACAGGCAATCAGCCCCAGCATTTT
CDR3aa: CARIRTGNQPQHF

j_gene: TRBJ2-1
v_gene: TRBV12-5
d_gene: TRBD2
abundance: .
CDR3nt: TGTGCTAGTGGTTTGGGGCTAGCGGACAACAATGAGCAGTTCTTC
CDR3aa: CASGLGLADNNEQFF

j_gene: TRBJ2-5
v_gene: TRBV5-1
d_gene: TRBD1
abundance: few
CDR3nt: TGCGCCAGCAGCCTATCGACAGGGCCCCAAGAGACCCAGTACTTC
CDR3aa: CASSLSTGPQETQYF

j_gene: TRBJ2-1
v_gene: TRBV7-2
d_gene: TRBD2
abundance: once
CDR3nt: TGTGCCAGCAGCCTGACTAGCGGGGATTACAATGAGCAGTTCTTC
CDR3aa: CASSLTSGDYNEQFF

j_gene: TRBJ2-5
v_gene: TRBV4-1
d_gene: .
abundance: .
CDR3nt: TGCGCCAGCAGCCAAGATGCGGGCCTTATGGAAGAGACCCAGTACTTC
CDR3aa: CASSQDAGLMEETQYF

j_gene: TRBJ2-3
v_gene: TRBV27
d_gene: TRBD2
abundance: .
CDR3nt: TGTGCCAGCAAGACTAGCGCCCTGGCGACGCAGTATTTT
CDR3aa: CASKTSALATQYF

j_gene: TRBJ2-7
v_gene: TRBV30
d_gene: TRBD1
abundance: .
CDR3nt: TGTGCCTGGAACCTGGGACAGACTACGTGGGAGCAGTACTTC
CDR3aa: CAWNLGQTTWEQYF

j_gene: TRBJ2-5
v_gene: TRBV7-2
d_gene: .
abundance: .
CDR3nt: TGTGCCAGCAGCCCATACGGTGAGACCCAGTACTTC
CDR3aa: CASSPYGETQYF

j_gene: TRBJ1-6
v_gene: TRBV30
d_gene: .
abundance: .
CDR3nt: TGTGCCTGGAGTGTACACGAAAATTCACCCCTCCACTTT
CDR3aa: CAWSVHENSPLHF